Shown below are 30 T cell receptor beta chains from a single sample sequenced in a study of response to subunit inactivated influenza vaccine. MiXCR, applied by TCRdb to the RT-PCR reads, yields one record per CDR3 protein. Among 860,000 or so distinct CDR3 sequences, 21% were seen once, and the ten largest hold roughly 10%. The sample in question was PBMCs from blood, obtained 5 days after vaccination. All receptors derive from a man between 45 and 60 years old who received an inactivated influenza vaccine.

The table lists this clonotype with many counts. The chain joins TRBV4-3 to TRBJ2-1; TRBD1 aligns across 9 bases. The CDR3 has 13 residues. The V gene end was trimmed by 4 bases and the J gene end by 8 bases; junction bases not matched to a gene: 3. CDR1 is LGHNA, CDR2 YSLEER, per germline. DNA of the CDR3: TGCGCCAGCAGCCGCGACAGGGGGTATGAGCAGTTCTTC. It encodes CASSRDRGYEQFF.

This clonotype was seen more than once but under ten times. This rearrangement joins TRBV7-8 to TRBJ1-2; TRBD1 matches 10 bases. CDR3 length: 15 amino acids. Trimming took 6 bases from V and 0 from J; bases not matched to a gene: 4. The germline CDR1 and CDR2 sequences are SGHVS and FQNEAQ. The CDR3 nucleotides are TGTGCCAGCAGAGGACAGGGGGTGTCTAACTATGGCTACACCTTC. Protein sequence: CASRGQGVSNYGYTF.

This clonotype was found a few times. V gene TRBV12-3 or TRBV12-4 combines with J gene TRBJ2-3, with TRBD1 matching 7 bases. V shed 2 bases, J shed 3 bases, and the junction held 5 bases outside the gene matches. This CDR3 contains 15 residues. CDR3 protein: CASSLSVRGTDTQYF. The DNA for the CDR3 is TGTGCCAGCAGTTTATCGGTCAGGGGGACAGATACGCAGTATTTT.

The V and J genes are TRBV4-3 and TRBJ2-1; tentative D call: TRBD2 (6 bases). V shed 5 bases and J shed 0 bases, with 14 bases lying between them. CDR3 length: 16 residues. CDR1 LGHNA and CDR2 YSLEER come from the germline V gene. CDR3 in amino acids: CASSSTSSSSYNEQFF. In DNA, the CDR3 is TGCGCCAGCAGCTCCACTAGCAGTAGCTCCTACAATGAGCAGTTCTTC.

The chain uses TRBV7-2 and TRBJ1-1; unclear D gene. The V gene's germline CDR1 is SGHTA and CDR2 FQGNSA. The CDR3 contains 14 residues. V was shortened by 1 base and J by 4 bases, with 10 bases between the two germline ends. The DNA for the CDR3 is TGTGCCAGCAGCTTAGGGGGTGTGGGCACTGAAGCTTTCTTT. Protein: CASSLGGVGTEAFF.

At least ten counts were recorded for this clonotype. V gene TRBV5-1 combines with J gene TRBJ2-2; D unclear. The germline V and J ends were trimmed by 0 bases and 2 bases, with 8 bases remaining between them. Looked up from germline, CDR1 is SGHRS and CDR2 is YFSETQ. The CDR3 has 15 residues. Here the CDR3 DNA reads TGCGCCAGCAGCTTGGTGGCAGCTAACACCGGGGAGCTGTTTTTT. Amino acids: CASSLVAANTGELFF.

The table lists this clonotype with a few counts. The DNA of the CDR3 is TGTGCCAGCAGCCCATCAAGCGTAGGAAGGTTTGACGAGCAGTACTTC. This sequence encodes CASSPSSVGRFDEQYF. The rearrangement links TRBV4-2 to TRBJ2-7, with D hard to call. From germline, CDR1 is LGHNA and CDR2 YNFKEQ. Trimming removed 4 bases at V and 5 bases at J, with 21 bases between. The CDR3 has 16 residues.

V gene TRBV19 combines with J gene TRBJ2-5; D is unresolved. The CDR3 consists of 13 residues. The germline V and J ends were trimmed by 3 bases and 0 bases, with 5 bases remaining between them. CDR1 and CDR2 (germline): LNHDA, SQIVND (reference sequence). The CDR3 here is CASSMTYQETQYF. The CDR3 DNA follows: TGTGCCAGTAGTATGACCTACCAAGAGACCCAGTACTTC. Full variable domain (outside the CDR3, taken from reference TRBV19 and TRBJ2-5): DGGITQSPKYLFRKEGQNVTLSCEQNLNHDAMYWYRQDPGQGLRLIYYSQIVNDFQKGDIAEGYSVSREKKESFPLTVTSAQKNPTAFYLCASSMTYQETQYFGPGTRLLVL.

This rearrangement joins TRBV5-1 to TRBJ2-5, with unresolved D. Germline V gene data show CDR1 as SGHRS and CDR2 as YFSETQ. Trimming took 3 bases from V and 2 from J, leaving 8 bases between them. This CDR3 has 13 residues. CDR3 in amino acids: CASSWVLQETQYF. In nucleotides, the CDR3 is TGCGCCAGCAGCTGGGTACTTCAAGAGACCCAGTACTTC.

This clonotype has only a few counts. The genes are TRBV7-6 and TRBJ2-1, with 12 bases identical to TRBD2. The V gene end was trimmed by 5 bases and the J gene end by 5 bases; junction bases not matched to a gene: 7. This CDR3 has 16 residues. Germline V gives CDR1 SGHVS, CDR2 FNYEAQ. The CDR3 sequence: CASSQLAGGNNNEQFF. The CDR3 nucleotides are TGTGCCAGCAGCCAACTAGCGGGGGGCAACAACAATGAGCAGTTCTTC.

This clonotype has just a few counts. The V call is TRBV5-1, the J call TRBJ1-2, with TRBD1 matching 11 bases. The germline gives CDR1 SGHRS, CDR2 YFSETQ. The CDR3 has 15 residues. The junction had 4 bases not matched to a gene; V was cut back by 2 bases and J by 4 bases. The CDR3 DNA reads TGCGCCAGCAGCTTTGAGGGACAGGGGGGCTATGGCTACACCTTC. Its translation is CASSFEGQGGYGYTF.

The V call is TRBV20-1, the J call TRBJ2-3, with TRBD2 matching over 10 bases. Germline CDR1 reads DFQATT; CDR2 reads SNEGSKA (reference sequence). The CDR3 runs 16 residues. The V segment lost 4 bases and the J segment 3 bases; nucleotides outside the gene matches: 10. The CDR3 DNA follows: TGCAGTGCTAACCCCCTAGCGGGAGCGTCGACAGATACGCAGTATTTT. It translates to CSANPLAGASTDTQYF.

The V call is TRBV20-1, the J call TRBJ1-5, with a tentative D call TRBD1 (5 bases). There are 15 residues in the CDR3. V shed 3 bases and J shed 3 bases, with 15 bases lying between them. The germline V gene has CDR1 DFQATT and CDR2 SNEGSKA (reference sequence). CDR3 residues: CSASGGAVNNQPQHF. In nucleotides, the CDR3 is TGCAGTGCTAGCGGTGGGGCAGTCAACAATCAGCCCCAGCATTTT.

The chain joins TRBV28 to TRBJ2-1, with 14 nucleotides matching TRBD2. Germline V gene lookup returns CDR1 MDHEN and CDR2 SYDVKM. The ends lost 5 bases at V and 3 bases at J; junction bases unmatched: 15. This CDR3 spans 20 amino acids. The DNA for the CDR3 is TGTGCCAGCAGTGTAAGCCCCCTTTGGACTAGCGGGAGGAGCTACAATGAGCAGTTCTTC. This encodes CASSVSPLWTSGRSYNEQFF.

As concerns this clonotype: It may be a read error: a sequence one base away is much more abundant. The chain employs TRBV5-1 and TRBJ2-1, with TRBD2 as a possible D gene (6 bases). The CDR3 totals 17 residues. Germline V lookup: CDR1 SGHRS, CDR2 YFSETQ. The CDR3: CASSSRQRASSYNEQSF. The DNA of the CDR3 is TGCGCCAGCAGCTCGAGACAGCGGGCCAGCTCCTACAATGAGCAGTCCTTC. The entire variable domain, with the rest obtained from reference TRBV5-1 and TRBJ2-1, is as follows: KAGVTQTPRYLIKTRGQQVTLSCSPISGHRSVSWYQQTPGQGLQFLFEYFSETQRNKGNFPGRFSGRQFSNSRSEMNVSTLELGDSALYLCASSSRQRASSYNEQSFGPGTRLTVL.

The rearrangement links TRBV20-1 to TRBJ2-2; 13 bases are a match to TRBD2. The CDR3 is 19 residues long. Germline-derived CDR1 and CDR2 are DFQATT and SNEGSKA (reference sequence). The trim removed 0 bases at V and 4 bases at J, leaving 11 bases unmatched. The DNA for the CDR3 is TGCAGTGCTAGAGACCCGGGACTAGCGGGGTCGTCGACCACCGGGGAGCTGTTTTTT. The encoded protein is CSARDPGLAGSSTTGELFF.

V is TRBV20-1 and J is TRBJ2-2; 7 bases line up with TRBD2. The junction had 2 bases not matched to a gene; V was cut back by 4 bases and J by 6 bases. The CDR3 totals 12 residues. The germline V gene encodes CDR1 DFQATT and CDR2 SNEGSKA (reference sequence). The CDR3 nucleotides are TGCAGTGCTAAGGCGGGGGCCGGGGAGCTGTTTTTT. This gives the protein CSAKAGAGELFF.

This clonotype occurred a few times. The junction differs from germline at one of its ends, possibly a read error. The chain recombines TRBV20-1 with TRBJ1-1; possible D gene TRBD1, 6 bases. Germline V gives CDR1 DFQATT, CDR2 SNEGSKA (reference sequence). The CDR3 sequence is 14 residues long. The CDR3 protein is CSARGGALNTEAFF. The CDR3 coding sequence is TGCAGTGCCAGAGGGGGAGCACTGAACACTGAAGCTTTCTTT.

There are many counts of this clonotype. The chain combines TRBV12-3 or TRBV12-4 with TRBJ2-3; D remains ambiguous. Trimming stripped 0 bases from V and 0 bases from J, with 7 bases between. The CDR3 totals 15 residues. The CDR3 reads CASSLAGYSTDTQYF. DNA of the CDR3: TGTGCCAGCAGTTTAGCCGGTTATAGCACAGATACGCAGTATTTT.

This clonotype was seen more than once but under ten times. V and J are TRBV6-1 and TRBJ1-2; D is possibly TRBD1 (6 bases). With 2 bases removed from V and 8 bases from J, the gap between germline ends came to 15 bases. From germline, CDR1 is MNHNS and CDR2 SASEGT. The CDR3 runs 14 residues. The CDR3 loop reads CASSEWGGLAGYTF. The CDR3 DNA sequence: TGTGCCAGCAGTGAATGGGGGGGCTTGGCGGGCTACACCTTC.

This clonotype was seen a few times. CDR3 nucleotides: TGTGCCAGCAGTTACCGCACTAGAGTCTACGAGCAGTACTTC. It yields the protein CASSYRTRVYEQYF. The chain links TRBV6-2 or TRBV6-3 to TRBJ2-7, with D possibly matching TRBD2 (5 bases). CDR1 MNHEY and CDR2 SVGEGT come from the germline V gene. V was clipped by 2 bases and J by 3 bases, with 11 bases between them. This CDR3 spans 14 amino acids.

The sample holds one count of this clonotype. V and J are TRBV2 and TRBJ1-2; D is undetermined. V lost 8 bases and J lost 4, with 17 bases in between. CDR3 length equals 14 residues. From germline, CDR1 is SNHLY and CDR2 FYNNEI. The CDR3 region has the DNA TGTGCCAGCCTTAGGGAGGTGTCGTCCTATGGCTACACCTTC. This gives the protein CASLREVSSYGYTF.

The chain uses TRBV28 and TRBJ1-1; no definite D call. CDR3 length: 15 residues. Per germline, CDR1 MDHEN and CDR2 SYDVKM. V lost 3 bases to trimming and J lost 4 bases, with 15 bases between them. CDR3 residues: CASSFPAPRSTEAFF. The CDR3 bases are TGTGCCAGCAGTTTCCCGGCACCGCGGAGCACTGAAGCTTTCTTT.

This clonotype was recorded a few times. DNA of the CDR3: TGTGCCAGCAGTTACTGGACTTCGGGGACAGATACGCAGTATTTT. Translation: CASSYWTSGTDTQYF. The V and J genes are TRBV6-5 and TRBJ2-3; tentative D call: TRBD2 (5 bases). The CDR3 loop spans 15 amino acids. The germline V and J ends were trimmed by 1 base and 3 bases, with 11 bases remaining between them. The germline CDR1 and CDR2 sequences are MNHEY and SVGAGI.

Only a few counts were recorded for this clonotype. This chain joins TRBV12-3 or TRBV12-4 and TRBJ2-3; TRBD1 matches 10 bases. The CDR3 loop spans 15 amino acids. Trimming removed 6 bases from V and 5 bases from J; junction bases left unmatched: 8. The CDR3 nucleotides read TGTGCCAGCAGCTCAGGACAGGGGGGAGTAGATACGCAGTATTTT. This translates into CASSSGQGGVDTQYF.

The chain is built from TRBV20-1 and TRBJ2-5, with 11 positions matching TRBD2. The CDR3 is 15 amino acids. J lost 0 bases, V lost 5 bases, and 5 bases had no gene match. Germline V gene data show CDR1 as DFQATT and CDR2 as SNEGSKA (reference sequence). CDR3 residues: CSAAGTSGYQETQYF. The CDR3 region has the DNA TGCAGTGCTGCCGGGACTAGCGGCTACCAAGAGACCCAGTACTTC.

This clonotype was picked up a small number of times. This chain links TRBV4-3 with TRBJ2-5; no firm D call. V was clipped by 3 bases and J by 5 bases, with 10 bases between them. The CDR3 length is 13 residues. CDR1 and CDR2 from the germline V gene are LGHNA and YSLEER. The CDR3, as DNA: TGCGCCAGCAGCCACGCGGCCCACGAGACCCAGTACTTC. It encodes CASSHAAHETQYF.

The chain uses TRBV25-1 and TRBJ2-7; no clear D gene. V lost 1 base and J 0 bases, leaving 10 bases between the germline ends. Germline V gene data show CDR1 as MGHDK and CDR2 as SYGVNS. The CDR3 has 15 amino acids. The CDR3: CASSESGTLSYEQYF. As DNA, the CDR3 is TGTGCCAGCAGTGAATCTGGCACTCTCTCCTACGAGCAGTACTTC.

The chain is built from TRBV5-1 and TRBJ1-1; D is possibly TRBD1 (5 bases). V gave up 3 bases and J gave up 5 bases, with 14 bases separating them. The CDR3 is 14 residues long. Germline assignment: CDR1 SGHRS and CDR2 YFSETQ. The CDR3, as DNA: TGCGCCAGCAGCTCTGGGGACGGGGGAACTGAAGCTTTCTTT. Protein sequence: CASSSGDGGTEAFF.

This clonotype was seen once. The gene calls are TRBV7-9 and TRBJ2-5; D remains ambiguous. Germline V gene data show CDR1 as SEHNR and CDR2 as FQNEAQ (reference sequence). The CDR3 has 15 residues. V lost 5 bases to trimming and J lost 4 bases, with 17 bases between them. In DNA form, the CDR3 reads TGTGCCAGCAGCCCCAGGAGCGTGACGGGAGAGACCCAGTACTTC. Its protein is CASSPRSVTGETQYF.